A single TCR beta chain is shown here with its context. This entry comes from a study of blood T cell repertoires in COVID-19. CDR1 is LNHDA and CDR2 is SQIVND in the germline V gene (reference sequence). The CDR3 is 17 amino acids. Losses at the gene ends were 5 bases for V and 5 bases for J; bases not matched to a gene: 15. Authors' data handling: Counts of nucleated cells, estimated from reference gene primer amplification, were obtained. This table comes from immunoSEQ multiplex PCR, and its TCRdb copy is limited to in-frame clones, with some not included. The DNA was the basis for D and trimming; V, J and clone size are from that table. The repertoire holds hundreds of thousands of clones, with roughly 89% as singletons.

Sequencing used PBMCs or T cells enriched from blood (not recorded which). The rearrangement links TRBV19 to TRBJ1-5; 7 bases match TRBD1. The sequence was obtained from a woman in her late teens or twenties with acute COVID-19. The CDR3 DNA follows: TGTGCCAGTAGTCTCTTCACCGGGACAGCTACCTATCAGCCCCAGCATTTT. Translation: CASSLFTGTATYQPQHF.